Below, one T cell receptor (beta chain) is given with its context. Assay used: immunoSEQ multiplex PCR; TCRdb lists only in-frame clones, some missing. The sample includes 65,000 to 70,000 clones, more than 85% of them seen just once. The sample comes from a study of blood T cell repertoires in COVID-19. The sequenced sample consisted of peripheral blood. The source is a human donor with active COVID-19. The donor label of this sample is uncertain.

CDR3 residues: CASSQESGRNYNEQFF. DNA of the CDR3: TGTGCCAGCAGCCAAGAAAGCGGGAGGAACTACAATGAGCAGTTCTTC. This chain connects TRBV3-1 (or the pseudogene TRBV3-2) to TRBJ2-1, with 9 bases fitting TRBD2. Germline CDR1 is LGHDT and CDR2 is YNNKEL (reference sequence). The CDR3 has 16 residues. With 0 bases clipped from V and 3 bases from J, the junction kept 3 bases outside the gene matches.